The 8 T cell receptor beta chains below come from one sample, sequenced in a study of pediatric ulcerative colitis. The data were produced by immunoSEQ multiplex PCR, yet TCRdb's version contains in-frame clones alone and is incomplete. Here the sample spans under 45,000 clones, roughly 80% being singletons. Sequencing was done on a sample of blood. Receptors were obtained from a girl aged 10 to 17 with moderate ulcerative colitis.

V and J are TRBV7-2 and TRBJ2-2, with TRBD2 matching over 8 bases. Germline values: CDR1 SGHTA, CDR2 FQGNSA. V lost 0 bases, J lost 3 bases, and 0 bases stayed unmatched. This CDR3 region has 15 residues. The CDR3 DNA sequence: TGTGCCAGCAGCTTAGCGCGGGGGGACACCGGGGAGCTGTTTTTT. Translated: CASSLARGDTGELFF. Together with reference TRBV7-2 and TRBJ2-2, the CDR3 gives the full variable domain: GAGVSQSPSNKVTEKGKDVELRCDPISGHTALYWYRQSLGQGLEFLIYFQGNSAPDKSGLPSDRFSAERTGGSVSTLTIQRTQQEDSAVYLCASSLARGDTGELFFGEGSRLTVL.

V and J are TRBV13 and TRBJ1-6, with D possibly TRBD1 on 5 matching bases. Germline lookup yields CDR1 PRHDT and CDR2 FYEKMQ (reference sequence). This CDR3 region has 16 residues. Trimming shortened V by 10 bases and J by 10 bases, and 26 bases separated the two germline ends. DNA for the CDR3: TGTGCCAACCAAACTACAGGTCGCGGGTGGAGATCACCCCTCCACTTT. Translated, it gives CANQTTGRGWRSPLHF.

The J gene is TRBJ2-3, the V gene TRBV4-2, with D maybe TRBD1 (5 bases). Trimming took off 0 bases at V and 4 bases at J, with 17 bases between the two ends. Germline-derived CDR1 and CDR2 are LGHNA and YNFKEQ. The CDR3 sequence is 17 residues long. The CDR3 is CASSQEGSGSGPDTQYF. The CDR3 DNA reads TGTGCCAGCAGCCAAGAAGGATCAGGGTCTGGGCCAGATACGCAGTATTTT.

The chain links TRBV5-1 to TRBJ2-1, with 8 bases identical to TRBD2. Per the germline V gene, CDR1 is SGHRS and CDR2 is YFSETQ. With V trimmed by 5 bases and J by 1 base, 5 bases remained unmatched. The CDR3 length is 15 residues. The CDR3 DNA reads TGCGCCAGCAGTATGGCGGGAGGTTCCTACAATGAGCAGTTCTTC. Its translation is CASSMAGGSYNEQFF.

V gene TRBV6-5 combines with J gene TRBJ2-1, with D tentatively TRBD1 (6 bases). The CDR3 length is 13 residues. Germline CDR1 MNHEY, CDR2 SVGAGI. Trimming removed 5 bases at V and 10 bases at J, with 15 bases between. The CDR3 coding sequence is TGTGCCAGCAGTGTCCTACAGGGAGAGGAGCAGTTCTTC. Translating it yields CASSVLQGEEQFF.

This chain connects TRBV7-8 to TRBJ2-7; 7 bases align to TRBD1. The CDR3 runs to 14 residues. The trim removed 5 bases at V and 1 base at J, leaving 5 bases unmatched. Per the germline V gene, CDR1 is SGHVS and CDR2 is FQNEAQ. CDR3 sequence reads: CASSPHRGSYEQYF. The CDR3 nucleotides are TGTGCCAGCAGCCCACACAGGGGATCCTACGAGCAGTACTTC.

V and J are TRBV7-9 and TRBJ2-1; D remains unclear. This CDR3 contains 16 residues. Between the trimmed V and J ends, which lost 1 base and 12 bases, there was a span of 22 bases. Germline CDR1 and CDR2: SEHNR and FQNEAQ (reference sequence). The CDR3 DNA reads TGTGCCAGCAGCTTAGAGGATGTTTACAATTCTGGTGTGCAGTTCTTC. It is translated as CASSLEDVYNSGVQFF.

The chain joins TRBV6-1 to TRBJ2-4, with TRBD1 matching 8 bases. The CDR3 has 14 amino acids. Per germline, CDR1 MNHNS and CDR2 SASEGT. V was pared by 4 bases and J by 9 bases, with 8 bases of the junction left unmatched. The CDR3, as DNA: TGTGCCAGCAGTGCTAGGACAGGGTATCTCATTCAGTACTTC. As protein: CASSARTGYLIQYF.